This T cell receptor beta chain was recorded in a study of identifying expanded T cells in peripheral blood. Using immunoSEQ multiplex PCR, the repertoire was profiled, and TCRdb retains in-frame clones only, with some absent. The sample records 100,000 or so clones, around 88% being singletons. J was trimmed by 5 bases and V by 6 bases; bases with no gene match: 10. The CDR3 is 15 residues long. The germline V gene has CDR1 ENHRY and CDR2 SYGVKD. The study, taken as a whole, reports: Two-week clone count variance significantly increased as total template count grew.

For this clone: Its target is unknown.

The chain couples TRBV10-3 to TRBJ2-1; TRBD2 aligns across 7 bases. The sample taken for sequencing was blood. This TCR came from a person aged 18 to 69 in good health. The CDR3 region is CAIRREGGGDNEQFF. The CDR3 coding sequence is TGTGCCATCAGGAGGGAGGGCGGTGGGGACAATGAGCAGTTCTTC.